The entry that follows covers one TCR beta chain sequence. The antigen remains undetermined. The sample belongs to a study of T and B cells in COVID-19 patients. Germline V gene sequence: CDR1 MNHNS, CDR2 SASEGT. CDR3 length: 14 amino acids. With 6 bases removed from V and 2 bases from J, the gap between germline ends came to 12 bases. TRB rearrangements were amplified by multiplex PCR with BIOMED2 TRB-A/B primers. TCRdb analysed the multiplex PCR reads with MiXCR anew, one entry per CDR3 protein. The sample lists approximately 8,500 distinct CDR3 sequences; 28% were seen once. Study outcomes and limitations: CD4+, regulatory T cell, CD8+ and sorted SARS-CoV-2-responsive or tetramer+ T cells were not yet sequenced. In COVID-19 patients, T cell receptor beta variable and joining gene use was reportedly strongly skewed. At recovery TRB diversity and richness exceeded healthy donors, after highly clonal active COVID-19 repertoires.

From blood, roughly 250-500 ng of genomic DNA served as TRB template. The origin of this receptor is a human donor who had recovered from COVID-19. The chain uses TRBV6-1 and TRBJ2-3, with a possible D match to TRBD1 (5 bases). The specimen sequenced was blood. Here the CDR3 reads CASSQGVPTDTQYF. The CDR3 region has the DNA TGTGCCAGCAGCCAAGGGGTCCCCACAGATACGCAGTATTTT.